A selection of T cell receptor beta chains follows, all from one sample in a study of neurological immune-mediated disorders. TCRdb re-called the 5' RACE reads through MiXCR, storing one row per CDR3 protein. The sample lists about 82,000 distinct CDR3 sequences; about 2.5% were seen once. The sequenced material came from PBMCs. These receptors all come from a woman younger than 45 with multiple sclerosis. Both conserved end residues are part of each CDR3. The D gene is left open where the match is weak. A clone size is listed for some rows: how often the clone was seen (once, few, many), or a class if it is expanded.

size: few
V: TRBV29-1
J: TRBJ2-7
D: TRBD2
DNA: TGCAGCGTTGAAGTAGCGGGAGTGTACGAGCAGTACTTC
CDR3: CSVEVAGVYEQYF

size: many
V: TRBV7-2
J: TRBJ2-7
D: NA
DNA: TGTGCCAGCAGCCCAGGGGCTTTCTACGAGCAGTACTTC
CDR3: CASSPGAFYEQYF

size: few
V: TRBV20-1
J: TRBJ2-1
D: NA
DNA: TGCAGTGCTAGAGGTCTAGGGAACAATGAGCAGTTCTTC
CDR3: CSARGLGNNEQFF

size: many
V: TRBV19
J: TRBJ1-1
D: NA
DNA: TGTGCCAGTTCCGGAGGTACTGAAGCTTTCTTT
CDR3: CASSGGTEAFF

size: many
V: TRBV6-6
J: TRBJ2-7
D: TRBD2
DNA: TGTGCCAGCAGACCCAGACTAGCGGGTTCAGGCGAGCAGTACTTC
CDR3: CASRPRLAGSGEQYF

size: many
V: TRBV10-3
J: TRBJ2-1
D: TRBD2
DNA: TGTGCCATCAGTGAGTGGGGAGTTCGGAGCGGGAGATGGGACAATGAGCAGTTCTTC
CDR3: CAISEWGVRSGRWDNEQFF

size: many
V: TRBV5-1
J: TRBJ2-2
D: TRBD1
DNA: TGCGCCAGCAGCTTGACGGACAGGGTAGCCGGGGAGCTGTTTTTT
CDR3: CASSLTDRVAGELFF

size: NA
V: TRBV6-4
J: TRBJ2-3
D: NA
DNA: TGTGCCAGCAGCCCAGAGGGATGGGGCAGCACAGATACGCAGTATTTT
CDR3: CASSPEGWGSTDTQYF

size: many
V: TRBV20-1
J: TRBJ2-5
D: NA
DNA: TGCAGTGCTAGAGACGGACAGTGGAGTGAATTGGAGACCCAGTACTTC
CDR3: CSARDGQWSELETQYF

size: many
V: TRBV20-1
J: TRBJ2-1
D: NA
DNA: TGCAGTGCCTCCCGGGGGACAGTGTTCTTC
CDR3: CSASRGTVFF

size: many
V: TRBV14
J: TRBJ2-5
D: TRBD2
DNA: TGTGCCAGCAGCCAAGCGGGACTAGCAAATCACCAAGAGACCCAGTACTTC
CDR3: CASSQAGLANHQETQYF

size: many
V: TRBV24-1
J: TRBJ2-4
D: NA
DNA: TGTGCCACCAGCTGGGGGGCGCAAGGCATTCAGTACTTC
CDR3: CATSWGAQGIQYF

size: NA
V: TRBV19
J: TRBJ2-3
D: NA
DNA: TGTGCCAGTAGTATCCCCAGCGACATGGCAGGTACGCAGTATTTT
CDR3: CASSIPSDMAGTQYF

size: NA
V: TRBV7-9
J: TRBJ2-7
D: TRBD1
DNA: TGTGCCAGTCAGACAGGGAGCTTCGAGCAGTACTTC
CDR3: CASQTGSFEQYF

size: many
V: TRBV5-1
J: TRBJ2-7
D: TRBD2
DNA: TGCGCCAGCAGCTTGGCCCCCGGGACTAGCGGGTCCTACGAGCAGTACTTC
CDR3: CASSLAPGTSGSYEQYF

size: many
V: TRBV7-2
J: TRBJ2-5
D: NA
DNA: TGTGCCAGCAGCTTAGATCTAGCAGCTCGGGAGACCCAGTACTTC
CDR3: CASSLDLAARETQYF

size: many
V: TRBV10-3
J: TRBJ2-3
D: TRBD2
DNA: TGTGCCATCAGTTTGGGACTAGCGGGAGGGGCAGATACGCAGTATTTT
CDR3: CAISLGLAGGADTQYF

size: many
V: TRBV29-1
J: TRBJ2-3
D: NA
DNA: TGCAGCGTTGAAGGATACGCCCAGGGGCCCCCCACAGATACGCAGTATTTT
CDR3: CSVEGYAQGPPTDTQYF

size: few
V: TRBV12-3/TRBV12-4
J: TRBJ2-2
D: TRBD2
DNA: TGTGCCAGCAGCCGGGGACTAGCGGTGAACACCGGGGAGCTGTTTTTT
CDR3: CASSRGLAVNTGELFF

size: many
V: TRBV20-1
J: TRBJ2-7
D: TRBD2
DNA: TGCAGTGCGAAGAAGGCTAGCGGGGTCCCCTACGAGCAGTACTTC
CDR3: CSAKKASGVPYEQYF

size: many
V: TRBV5-6
J: TRBJ2-7
D: TRBD2
DNA: TGTGCCAGCAGTGGGACTAGCGGGACGTTAGTCGGGCAGTACTTC
CDR3: CASSGTSGTLVGQYF

size: NA
V: TRBV10-1
J: TRBJ2-4
D: TRBD2
DNA: TGCGCCAGCAGTGAAGTTAGCGGGAGGGAGGGGGTTCTTAGCCAAAACATTCAGTACTTC
CDR3: CASSEVSGREGVLSQNIQYF

size: many
V: TRBV18
J: TRBJ2-1
D: TRBD2
DNA: TGTGCCAGCTCAACCGGGACTAGGGCCTACAATGAGCAGTTCTTC
CDR3: CASSTGTRAYNEQFF

size: few
V: TRBV9
J: TRBJ2-2
D: TRBD1
DNA: TGTGCCAGCAGCGTAGCAGGGGGCGCTGCCGGGGAGCTGTTTTTT
CDR3: CASSVAGGAAGELFF